The next 5 T cell receptor beta chains were all read from a single sample in a study of cytomegalovirus exposure and HLA in healthy donors (TCRdb year 2017). Library preparation was by the immunoSEQ multiplex PCR assay. Not all clones reach the TCRdb copy of this immuneACCESS table, which keeps in-frame sequences only. Checked studies attribute under half of the gap to unresolved V genes and leave the rest unexplained. Here the sample has approximately 65,000 clones; around 93% occur a single time. 3.1% of the sample is held by the ten biggest clonotypes. The specimen was PBMCs. Every receptor here comes from a man younger than 35 in good health and CMV-seronegative.

The chain uses TRBV6-4 and TRBJ2-1; D is perhaps TRBD1 (6 bases). Germline V CDR1 and CDR2: MRHNA, SNTAGT. Between the trimmed V and J ends, which lost 8 bases and 9 bases, there was a span of 17 bases. The CDR3 extends over 13 amino acids. CDR3 amino acids: CASSGTSIGEQFF. The CDR3 DNA follows: TGTGCCAGCTCCGGGACAAGTATCGGTGAGCAGTTCTTC.

The chain couples TRBV7-3 to TRBJ1-1; D call uncertain. CDR3 length equals 17 residues. Germline V CDR1 and CDR2: SGHTA, FQGTGA. V was clipped by 0 bases and J by 1 base, with 15 bases between them. The CDR3: CASSLTLIPGGNTEAFF. CDR3 nucleotide sequence: TGTGCCAGCAGCTTAACGTTAATACCCGGTGGGAACACTGAAGCTTTCTTT.

This sequence joins TRBV11-3 and TRBJ2-2; 7 bases line up with TRBD1. With 3 bases clipped from V and 6 bases from J, the junction kept 10 bases outside the gene matches. The CDR3 extends over 16 amino acids. Germline CDR1 SGHNT, CDR2 YENEEA. This CDR3 reads CASSFLTGWFPGELFF. The CDR3 DNA reads TGTGCCAGCAGCTTTTTGACAGGGTGGTTTCCCGGGGAGCTGTTTTTT.

The chain joins TRBV7-9 to TRBJ2-1; 7 positions match TRBD2. The CDR3 is 14 amino acids. Germline values: CDR1 SEHNR, CDR2 FQNEAQ (reference sequence). After removal of 2 bases from V and 5 bases from J, the junction contained 3 bases not matched to a gene. CDR3 loop: CASSLRGTNNEQFF. In nucleotides, the CDR3 is TGTGCCAGCAGCTTACGTGGGACTAACAATGAGCAGTTCTTC.

The rearrangement uses TRBV19 and TRBJ2-2; 13 bases align to TRBD2. Germline V lookup: CDR1 LNHDA, CDR2 SQIVND (reference sequence). This CDR3 is built from 17 residues. The junction had 7 bases not matched to a gene; V was cut back by 5 bases and J by 4 bases. CDR3 region: CASSWTSGSDGTGELFF. As DNA, the CDR3 is TGTGCCAGTAGTTGGACTAGCGGGAGCGACGGCACCGGGGAGCTGTTTTTT. The whole variable domain, filled in from reference TRBV19 and TRBJ2-2, reads DGGITQSPKYLFRKEGQNVTLSCEQNLNHDAMYWYRQDPGQGLRLIYYSQIVNDFQKGDIAEGYSVSREKKESFPLTVTSAQKNPTAFYLCASSWTSGSDGTGELFFGEGSRLTVL.